These 2 T cell receptor beta chains were all obtained from the same sample, sequenced in a study of blood T cell repertoires in COVID-19 (dated by TCRdb to between 2020 and 2021). The library relied on the immunoSEQ multiplex PCR assay. The immuneACCESS repertoire file appears here via TCRdb, limited to in-frame rearrangements. These files lack a portion of the clones; in checked studies, under half of the deficit traces to unresolved V genes, and the cause of the others is not known. Within this sample are about 52,000 clones, with about 91% of them counted one time only. Clones ranked in the top ten supply 5.5% to 6.5% of the sample. Sequenced material: peripheral blood. Source of these receptors: a man in his fifties with active COVID-19.

The V call is TRBV4-1, the J call TRBJ2-5; weak D call: TRBD2 (5 bases). The CDR3 totals 13 residues. Trimming took off 4 bases at V and 0 bases at J, with 6 bases between the two ends. Germline CDR1 and CDR2: MGHRA and YSYEKL. DNA for the CDR3: TGCGCCAGCAGCCGCGGGTACCAAGAGACCCAGTACTTC. Encoded protein: CASSRGYQETQYF.

The chain couples TRBV11-2 to TRBJ2-7; 9 bases match TRBD1. The CDR3 extends over 15 amino acids. V lost 5 bases and J lost 3; bases outside the gene matches: 8. The germline gives CDR1 SGHAT, CDR2 FQNNGV. This chain's CDR3 is CASSQIPGQGYEQYF. The CDR3, as DNA: TGTGCCAGCAGCCAGATCCCGGGACAGGGCTACGAGCAGTACTTC.